These T cell receptor beta chains were read from a single sample in a study of shared clonotypes between healthy human individuals. This table comes from immunoSEQ multiplex PCR, and its TCRdb copy is limited to in-frame clones, with some not included. The table lists about 690,000 clones, 90% of them singletons. The sequenced sample was memory CD8+ T cells from PBMCs. Receptors were obtained from a man in his late teens or twenties in good health. Some clones in this sample may be carry-over from other donors' samples. CDR3s include the opening cysteine and the closing phenylalanine or tryptophan. A D gene is named only where the DNA matches it firmly. Clone sizes are given selectively: once, few, many, or a class where the clone is expanded.

J gene	V gene	clone size	D gene	CDR3 DNA	CDR3 protein
TRBJ1-3	TRBV9	many	-	TGTGCCAGCAGGGGTCCGGCTGGAAACACCATATATTTT	CASRGPAGNTIYF
TRBJ1-1	TRBV5-5	-	-	TGTGCCAGCAGCTTGCGGGCGGGGACTGAAGCTTTCTTT	CASSLRAGTEAFF
TRBJ2-3	TRBV4-2	-	TRBD2	TGTGCCAGCAGCCAAGAGTTAGCGGGAGGGGTCACAGATACGCAGTATTTT	CASSQELAGGVTDTQYF
TRBJ2-7	TRBV5-1	-	TRBD2	TGCGCCAGCAGCATCGGACTAGCGGACTACGAGCAGTACTTC	CASSIGLADYEQYF
TRBJ1-4	TRBV28	-	-	TGTGCCAGCAGTTTGGGGCAGGAGGGGCTCGGTGAAAAACTGTTTTTT	CASSLGQEGLGEKLFF
TRBJ2-1	TRBV27	-	-	TGTGCCAGCAGTTTACTATTCCGTTCCCGTAACGGCGGAAATGAGCAGTTCTTC	CASSLLFRSRNGGNEQFF
TRBJ2-1	TRBV19	-	TRBD2	TGTGCCAGTAGTACGAGGACTAGTTCGACCGCCAATGAGCAGTTCTTC	CASSTRTSSTANEQFF
TRBJ1-1	TRBV5-6	-	-	TGTGCCAGCAGTTGGGGACTGAGGGAGGCTTTCTTT	CASSWGLREAFF
TRBJ1-1	TRBV5-1	-	-	TGCGCCAGCAGCTTGTCGTGGAAAGGGGCCCAGAACACTGAAGCTTTCTTT	CASSLSWKGAQNTEAFF
TRBJ2-7	TRBV9	-	-	TGTGCCAGCAGCGCCCGAGGGGGATTCTCCTACGAGCAGTACTTC	CASSARGGFSYEQYF
TRBJ2-1	TRBV5-6	-	TRBD1	TGTGCCAGCACCTCCGGGACAGGATACAATGAGCAGTTCTTC	CASTSGTGYNEQFF
TRBJ2-7	TRBV4-1	-	TRBD2	TGCGCCAGCAGCCAAGAATTCTCTAGCGGGGGAGAGCAGTACTTC	CASSQEFSSGGEQYF
TRBJ2-7	TRBV19	-	-	TGTGCCAGTAGTACCCCGACAGCAAGCTACGAGCAGTACTTC	CASSTPTASYEQYF
TRBJ2-7	TRBV6-5	-	-	TGTGCCAGCAGCCCCGATGGATCTCTGAACGAGCAGTACTTC	CASSPDGSLNEQYF
TRBJ2-7	TRBV6-1	-	TRBD1	TGTGCCAGCAGTGGGACCGACAGGGGACAACACGAGCAGTACTTC	CASSGTDRGQHEQYF
TRBJ1-4	TRBV28	-	-	TGTGCCAGCAGTCTCCGGGACCCTGGGGAAAAACTGTTTTTT	CASSLRDPGEKLFF
TRBJ2-3	TRBV29-1	-	-	TGCAGCGTGAGGCCCGTTCCCCACACAGATACGCAGTATTTT	CSVRPVPHTDTQYF
TRBJ2-6	TRBV5-1	-	-	TGCGCCAGCAGCTTGGTAGCCTCTGGGGCCAACGTCCTGACTTTC	CASSLVASGANVLTF
TRBJ2-7	TRBV7-9	-	-	TGTGCCAGCAGCTTAGCCAGGACAGGCCGGGACTACTCCTACGAGCAGTACTTC	CASSLARTGRDYSYEQYF
TRBJ2-1	TRBV28	-	TRBD1	TGTGCCACTGTACAGGGGACTGAGCAGTTCTTC	CATVQGTEQFF
TRBJ2-1	TRBV11-2	-	-	TGTGCCAGCAGCTTAGCCCTCGGGTACAATGAGCAGTTCTTC	CASSLALGYNEQFF
TRBJ2-7	TRBV7-6	-	-	TGTGCCAGCAGCTTAGAGGCGGCTTTCTCCTACGAGCAGTACTTC	CASSLEAAFSYEQYF
TRBJ2-3	TRBV13	-	TRBD1	TGTGCCAGCAGCTCGTGGACAGGGCTCACAGATACGCAGTATTTT	CASSSWTGLTDTQYF
TRBJ2-3	TRBV11-2	-	TRBD2	TGTGCCAGCAGCTTAGGTCGGGGGGAGTGGGCAGATACGCAGTATTTT	CASSLGRGEWADTQYF
TRBJ2-1	TRBV27	-	TRBD1	TGTGCCAGCGGGACCGGGACAGGGTACAATGAGCAGTTCTTC	CASGTGTGYNEQFF
TRBJ1-5	TRBV28	once	-	TGTGCCAGCAGCCAGAGCCTGGGGGGCAATCAGCCCCAGCATTTT	CASSQSLGGNQPQHF
TRBJ2-7	TRBV7-9	-	TRBD2	TGTGCCAGCAGCTTTGAGGCGGGAGGGTTCTACGAGCAGTACTTC	CASSFEAGGFYEQYF
TRBJ2-2	TRBV28	-	TRBD1	TGTGCCAGCAGTTTACAGGGGGCGACCGGGGAGCTGTTTTTT	CASSLQGATGELFF
TRBJ1-1	TRBV28	-	-	TGTGCCAGCAGTTTAAGGCTTGGGGCTACTGAAGCTTTCTTT	CASSLRLGATEAFF
TRBJ2-2	TRBV7-7	-	TRBD1	TGTGCCAGCAGCTCCACAGGGGGCTTCGCCGGGGAGCTGTTTTTT	CASSSTGGFAGELFF
TRBJ1-1	TRBV4-2	-	-	TGTGCCAGCAGCCAAGAGGCCCAGAACACTGAAGCTTTCTTT	CASSQEAQNTEAFF
TRBJ2-1	TRBV27	-	TRBD1	TGTGCCAGCAGTCCGGACAGGGGGTACTCCTACAATGAGCAGTTCTTC	CASSPDRGYSYNEQFF
TRBJ2-1	TRBV13	-	-	TGTGCCAGCAGCTCCCCATACTCCTACAATGAGCAGTTCTTC	CASSSPYSYNEQFF
TRBJ2-5	TRBV30	-	-	TGTGCCTGGAGAACGTGGTCAGGTCAAGAGACCCAGTACTTC	CAWRTWSGQETQYF
TRBJ1-1	TRBV9	few	TRBD1	TGTGCCAGCAGCGTAGCGGGGGACAGCTTGAACACTGAAGCTTTCTTT	CASSVAGDSLNTEAFF
TRBJ1-1	TRBV6-5	few	TRBD1	TGTGCCAGCAGTTACTCGGGACAGTACACTGAAGCTTTCTTT	CASSYSGQYTEAFF
TRBJ1-4	TRBV6-5	-	-	TGTGCCAGCAGTTACGGTATGGGGGAAAAACTGTTTTTT	CASSYGMGEKLFF
TRBJ2-7	TRBV29-1	-	-	TGCAGCGTTGAAGATCCGTCAGGGGTATACTACGAGCAGTACTTC	CSVEDPSGVYYEQYF
TRBJ2-1	TRBV6-6	-	TRBD2	TGTGCCAGTATCGGGACTAGCGGGTTCTACAATGAGCAGTTCTTC	CASIGTSGFYNEQFF
TRBJ2-1	TRBV7-9	-	TRBD1	TGTGCCAGCAGCTCAATATCCGGGACAGGGGGCTGGGATGAGCAGTTCTTC	CASSSISGTGGWDEQFF